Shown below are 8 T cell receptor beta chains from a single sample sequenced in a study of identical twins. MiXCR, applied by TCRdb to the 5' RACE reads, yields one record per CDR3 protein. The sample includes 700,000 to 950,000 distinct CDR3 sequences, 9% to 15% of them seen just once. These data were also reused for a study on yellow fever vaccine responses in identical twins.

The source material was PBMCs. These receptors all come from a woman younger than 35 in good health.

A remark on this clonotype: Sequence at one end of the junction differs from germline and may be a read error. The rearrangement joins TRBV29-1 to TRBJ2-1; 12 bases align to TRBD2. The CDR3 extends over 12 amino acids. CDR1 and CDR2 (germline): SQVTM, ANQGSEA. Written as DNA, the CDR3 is TGCAGCGTTGGCGGGACTAGCGGGCCGGGGGTCTTC. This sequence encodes CSVGGTSGPGVF.

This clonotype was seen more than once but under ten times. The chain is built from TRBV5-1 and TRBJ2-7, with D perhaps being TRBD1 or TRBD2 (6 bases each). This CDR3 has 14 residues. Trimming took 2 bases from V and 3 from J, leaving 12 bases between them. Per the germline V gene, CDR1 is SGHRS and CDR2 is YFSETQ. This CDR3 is CASSFRGGGYEQYF. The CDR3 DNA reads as TGCGCCAGCAGCTTCCGAGGGGGAGGCTACGAGCAGTACTTC.

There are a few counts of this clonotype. The CDR3 DNA reads TGTGCCAGCAGCCGACTAGATGTGGGGAGACCCCTCCACTTT. Translation gives CASSRLDVGRPLHF. This rearrangement joins TRBV7-2 to TRBJ1-6; unclear D gene. Trimming left V 5 bases short and J 12 bases short, with 17 bases between. CDR1 SGHTA and CDR2 FQGNSA come from the germline V gene. This CDR3 is 14 amino acids long.

The CDR3 DNA reads TGTGCCAGCAGCCGGGTACAGGGCGAGACCCAGTACTTC. It yields the protein CASSRVQGETQYF. The chain links TRBV12-3 or TRBV12-4 to TRBJ2-5; D might be TRBD1 (6 bases). V lost 6 bases, J lost 5 bases, and 13 bases lay in between. This CDR3 region has 13 residues.

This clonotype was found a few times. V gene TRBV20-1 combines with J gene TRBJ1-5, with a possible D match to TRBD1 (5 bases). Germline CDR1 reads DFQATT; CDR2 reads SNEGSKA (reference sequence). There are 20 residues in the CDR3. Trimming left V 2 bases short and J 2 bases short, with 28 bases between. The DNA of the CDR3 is TGCAGTGCTAGAATTTTACTCCCCCGCATGACCTCGGGGGGCAATCAGCCCCAGCATTTT. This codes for CSARILLPRMTSGGNQPQHF.

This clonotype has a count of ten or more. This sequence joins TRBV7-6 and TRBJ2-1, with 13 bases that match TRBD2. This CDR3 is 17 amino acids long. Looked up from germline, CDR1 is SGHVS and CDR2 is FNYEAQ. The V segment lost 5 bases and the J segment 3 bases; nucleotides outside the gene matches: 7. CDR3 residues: CASSPGTSGELYNEQFF. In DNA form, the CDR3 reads TGTGCCAGCAGCCCCGGGACTAGCGGGGAACTCTACAATGAGCAGTTCTTC.

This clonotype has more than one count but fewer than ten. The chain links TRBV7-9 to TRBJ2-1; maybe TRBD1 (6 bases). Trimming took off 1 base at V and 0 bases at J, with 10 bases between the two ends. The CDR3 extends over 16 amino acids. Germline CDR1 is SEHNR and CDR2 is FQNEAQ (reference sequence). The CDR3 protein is CASSLEGVSSYNEQFF. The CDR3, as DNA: TGTGCCAGCAGCTTAGAGGGGGTCAGCTCCTACAATGAGCAGTTCTTC. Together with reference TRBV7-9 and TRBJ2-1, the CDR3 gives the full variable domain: DTGVSQNPRHKITKRGQNVTFRCDPISEHNRLYWYRQTLGQGPEFLTYFQNEAQLEKSRLLSDRFSAERPKGSFSTLEIQRTEQGDSAMYLCASSLEGVSSYNEQFFGPGTRLTVL.

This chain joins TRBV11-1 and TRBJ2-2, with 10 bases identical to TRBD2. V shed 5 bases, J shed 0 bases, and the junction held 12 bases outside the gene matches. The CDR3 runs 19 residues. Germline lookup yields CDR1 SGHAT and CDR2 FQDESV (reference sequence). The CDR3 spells CASSPYHGLAETNTGELFF. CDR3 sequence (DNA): TGTGCCAGCAGCCCCTACCACGGACTAGCGGAGACGAACACCGGGGAGCTGTTTTTT.